Listed here is a single T cell receptor (beta chain). The assay was immunoSEQ multiplex PCR, and TCRdb's table has in-frame clones only and misses some. The sample includes roughly 2.2 million clones, 85% to 95% of them seen just once. The data originate from a study of shared clonotypes between healthy human individuals. V gave up 4 bases and J gave up 6 bases; unmatched junction bases: 8. Germline assignment: CDR1 SGHDT and CDR2 YYEEEE. The CDR3 consists of 15 residues. The material sequenced was naive CD4+ T cells from PBMCs. Subset specified: CD45RA+ positively selected. V gene TRBV5-6 combines with J gene TRBJ2-1, with 9 bases aligning to TRBD1. The receptor was derived from a man between 18 and 29 years old in good health. Some clones in this sample may be carry-over from other donors' samples. The CDR3 loop reads CASSPATGGLNEQFF. The CDR3 region has the DNA TGTGCCAGCAGCCCAGCGACAGGGGGACTCAATGAGCAGTTCTTC. Complete variable domain (other parts from reference TRBV5-6 and TRBJ2-1): DAGVTQSPTHLIKTRGQQVTLRCSPKSGHDTVSWYQQALGQGPQFIFQYYEEEERQRGNFPDRFSGHQFPNYSSELNVNALLLGDSALYLCASSPATGGLNEQFFGPGTRLTVL.